These T cell receptor beta chains were read from a single sample in a study of blood T cells in healthy people across ages. TCRdb re-derived calls from the 5' RACE reads in MiXCR, one entry per CDR3 protein. This sample has approximately 2,000,000 distinct CDR3 sequences, with roughly 43% found just once. The sample was blood. The receptor set was obtained from a human donor in good health. Both conserved end residues are part of each CDR3. Fields, in order: V gene, clone size, J gene, CDR3 length, D gene, CDR3 DNA, CDR3 protein. The D gene is left open where the match is weak. Some rows have no size entry. The others give once, few or many, or a class for an expanded clone.

V: TRBV24-1; size: .; J: TRBJ2-1; length: 16; D: .; DNA: TGTGCCACCAGTGACCCTGACAGGGAGGGCTACAATGAGCAGTTCTTC; CDR3: CATSDPDREGYNEQFF
V: TRBV6-5; size: few; J: TRBJ2-1; length: 16; D: .; DNA: TGTGCCAGCAGTTACTCGAGGGAATACTCCTACAATGAGCAGTTCTTC; CDR3: CASSYSREYSYNEQFF
V: TRBV6-5; size: few; J: TRBJ2-1; length: 17; D: TRBD1; DNA: TGTGCCAGCAGTTTCAATCCCGGGGACAGGGGCCACAATGAGCAGTTCTTC; CDR3: CASSFNPGDRGHNEQFF
V: TRBV6-2/TRBV6-3; size: .; J: TRBJ1-2; length: 16; D: .; DNA: TGTGCCAGCAACAAGGCGACAGCTCGAGCTAACTATGGCTACACCTTC; CDR3: CASNKATARANYGYTF
V: TRBV5-6; size: few; J: TRBJ1-2; length: 15; D: .; DNA: TGTGCCAGCAGCTTGCAGATAGATCCTAACTATGGCTACACCTTC; CDR3: CASSLQIDPNYGYTF
V: TRBV20-1; size: .; J: TRBJ2-1; length: 16; D: .; DNA: TGCAGTGCGCCCGAGGGGGCTAGCGGCTCCCACAATGAGCAGTTCTTC; CDR3: CSAPEGASGSHNEQFF
V: TRBV4-2; size: .; J: TRBJ2-7; length: 15; D: TRBD1; DNA: TGTGCCAGCAGCCAAGATCGGGACAGGTCTGGGCAGCAGTACTTC; CDR3: CASSQDRDRSGQQYF
V: TRBV20-1; size: few; J: TRBJ2-3; length: 11; D: .; DNA: TGCAGTGCTAGTATCCCGAATACGCAGTATTTT; CDR3: CSASIPNTQYF
V: TRBV20-1; size: .; J: TRBJ2-5; length: 13; D: TRBD2; DNA: TGCAGTGCTGTTAGCGGGGGAGAAGAGACCCAGTACTTC; CDR3: CSAVSGGEETQYF
V: TRBV10-3; size: .; J: TRBJ2-5; length: 14; D: TRBD2; DNA: TGTGCCATCAGTGAGTCTCGCGGGGGAGAGACCCAGTACTTC; CDR3: CAISESRGGETQYF
V: TRBV7-2; size: few; J: TRBJ2-5; length: 16; D: TRBD2; DNA: TGTGCCAGCAGTTATGCGGGGGGAGAGGATGGAGAGACCCAGTACTTC; CDR3: CASSYAGGEDGETQYF
V: TRBV6-5; size: few; J: TRBJ1-1; length: 18; D: .; DNA: TGTGCCAGCAGTTACTACCCGGGGGTTGTACAGGGACACACTGAAGCTTTCTTT; CDR3: CASSYYPGVVQGHTEAFF
V: TRBV30; size: .; J: TRBJ1-5; length: 12; D: .; DNA: TGTGCCTGGAGTGGTGGCAATCAGCCCCAGCATTTT; CDR3: CAWSGGNQPQHF
V: TRBV3-1; size: .; J: TRBJ2-5; length: 15; D: .; DNA: TGTGCCAGCAGCCAAGATTTGGGGGAGTTGGAGACCCAGTACTTC; CDR3: CASSQDLGELETQYF
V: TRBV12-3/TRBV12-4; size: .; J: TRBJ2-3; length: 13; D: .; DNA: TGTGCCAGCTCCATTATACTCCCAGATACGCAGTATTTT; CDR3: CASSIILPDTQYF
V: TRBV5-1; size: .; J: TRBJ1-2; length: 15; D: .; DNA: TGCGCCAGCACCCTTCTAGAGGGCAGCGTTGATGGCTACACCTTC; CDR3: CASTLLEGSVDGYTF
V: TRBV6-1; size: many; J: TRBJ2-1; length: 13; D: .; DNA: TGTGCCAGCAGTGAAGTCACCCGTGGCGAGCAGTTCTTC; CDR3: CASSEVTRGEQFF
V: TRBV6-2/TRBV6-3; size: .; J: TRBJ2-5; length: 14; D: .; DNA: TGTGCCAGCAGTTACAATGGGGGTTCGGCGGAGCAGTACTTC; CDR3: CASSYNGGSAEQYF
V: TRBV4-1; size: .; J: TRBJ1-5; length: 14; D: .; DNA: TGCGCCAGTAGCCAAGACCCTTCCAATCAGCCCCAGCATTTT; CDR3: CASSQDPSNQPQHF
V: TRBV6-5; size: few; J: TRBJ1-1; length: 15; D: .; DNA: TGTGCCAGCAGTTACTCGACCACAGGGAACACTGAAGCTTTCTTT; CDR3: CASSYSTTGNTEAFF
V: TRBV20-1; size: many; J: TRBJ2-5; length: 13; D: .; DNA: TGCAGTGCTAGAAGGGGATTACAAGAGACCCAGTACTTC; CDR3: CSARRGLQETQYF
V: TRBV7-8; size: few; J: TRBJ1-2; length: 15; D: .; DNA: TGTGCCAGCAGCCAAGGGACATACCTTAACTATGGCTACACCTTC; CDR3: CASSQGTYLNYGYTF
V: TRBV10-3; size: few; J: TRBJ2-3; length: 14; D: TRBD2; DNA: TGTGCCATCGCAGGGACTACCTACACAGATACGCAGTATTTT; CDR3: CAIAGTTYTDTQYF
V: TRBV30; size: once; J: TRBJ1-2; length: 13; D: TRBD1; DNA: TGTGCCTGGTACAGGGGGCGAGGCTATGGCTACACCTTC; CDR3: CAWYRGRGYGYTF
V: TRBV29-1; size: .; J: TRBJ2-4; length: 12; D: TRBD2; DNA: TGCAGCGGGGGACTAGAGGAAATCATTCAGTACTTC; CDR3: CSGGLEEIIQYF
V: TRBV12-3/TRBV12-4; size: few; J: TRBJ1-2; length: 13; D: .; DNA: TGTGCCAGCAGTTTTTCGAGGGTAGATGGCTACACCTTC; CDR3: CASSFSRVDGYTF
V: TRBV6-6; size: few; J: TRBJ2-5; length: 13; D: .; DNA: TGTGCCGGAGCTTCATCAGGGGAAGAGACCCAGTACTTC; CDR3: CAGASSGEETQYF
V: TRBV4-3; size: .; J: TRBJ2-1; length: 13; D: .; DNA: TGCGCCAGCAGCCAACTGATATACAATGAGCAGTTCTTC; CDR3: CASSQLIYNEQFF
V: TRBV2; size: .; J: TRBJ2-1; length: 14; D: TRBD1; DNA: TGTGCCAGCTGCGGACAGGGGGTTTTGAATGAGCAGATCTTC; CDR3: CASCGQGVLNEQIF
V: TRBV7-6; size: .; J: TRBJ1-2; length: 13; D: .; DNA: TGTGCCAGCAGCCCAGGACAGAGGGCGGGCTACACCTTC; CDR3: CASSPGQRAGYTF
V: TRBV10-3; size: once; J: TRBJ2-7; length: 13; D: TRBD1; DNA: TGTGCCATCAGTGTGGACAGGTCCTACGAGCAGTACTTC; CDR3: CAISVDRSYEQYF
V: TRBV29-1; size: .; J: TRBJ1-2; length: 12; D: .; DNA: TGCAGCACCTCACAGGAGGGCTATGGCTACACCTTC; CDR3: CSTSQEGYGYTF
V: TRBV7-6; size: .; J: TRBJ1-2; length: 16; D: .; DNA: TGTGCCAGCAGCTCCTCCCAGGGGAGAGCTAACTATGGCTACACCTTC; CDR3: CASSSSQGRANYGYTF
V: TRBV12-3/TRBV12-4; size: .; J: TRBJ2-1; length: 16; D: .; DNA: TGTGCCAGCAGTCCCCCCTTTGGCGATCTGAACAATGAGCAGTTCTTC; CDR3: CASSPPFGDLNNEQFF
V: TRBV10-3; size: .; J: TRBJ2-7; length: 14; D: .; DNA: TGTGCCATCAGTGCTTCGGTAACCTCCTACGAGCAGTACTTC; CDR3: CAISASVTSYEQYF
V: TRBV12-5; size: .; J: TRBJ1-2; length: 13; D: .; DNA: TGTGCTAGTGGTTTGGTAGAAGGCGCAGGCTACACCTTC; CDR3: CASGLVEGAGYTF
V: TRBV6-5; size: .; J: TRBJ1-1; length: 17; D: TRBD1; DNA: TGTGCCAGCAGTTCGAGACAGGGGTTGTTCCTGAACACTGAAGCTTTCTTT; CDR3: CASSSRQGLFLNTEAFF
V: TRBV20-1; size: .; J: TRBJ2-3; length: 14; D: .; DNA: TGCAGTGCCCCAGGGAGCGGAACCACAGATACGCAGTATTTT; CDR3: CSAPGSGTTDTQYF
V: TRBV5-1; size: few; J: TRBJ2-1; length: 13; D: .; DNA: TGCGCCAGCAGCTCGGGACCTCAGAATGAGCAGTTCTTC; CDR3: CASSSGPQNEQFF
V: TRBV29-1; size: few; J: TRBJ2-7; length: 15; D: TRBD1; DNA: TGCAGCGTGGCTAATAGGACAGGGAGCTCCTACGAGCAGTACTTC; CDR3: CSVANRTGSSYEQYF
V: TRBV21-1; size: few; J: TRBJ1-2; length: 11; D: .; DNA: TGTGCCAGCAGCAAAGATCGGGGCTACACCTTC; CDR3: CASSKDRGYTF
V: TRBV7-2; size: .; J: TRBJ1-1; length: 13; D: .; DNA: TGTGCCAGCAGGCTAAGAAGAGGCACTGAAGCTTTCTTT; CDR3: CASRLRRGTEAFF
V: TRBV7-9; size: .; J: TRBJ1-1; length: 13; D: .; DNA: TGTGCCAGCAGCTTAGGTGGACCTATGGAGGCTTTCTTT; CDR3: CASSLGGPMEAFF
V: TRBV10-3; size: few; J: TRBJ2-5; length: 14; D: .; DNA: TGTGCCATCAGTGACCCCCGTGAGGCCCAGACCCAGTACTTC; CDR3: CAISDPREAQTQYF
V: TRBV4-3; size: .; J: TRBJ1-2; length: 14; D: .; DNA: TGCGCCAGCAGCCAAGATGCAGGGAGCTATGGCTACACCTTC; CDR3: CASSQDAGSYGYTF
V: TRBV12-3/TRBV12-4; size: many; J: TRBJ2-7; length: 15; D: TRBD2; DNA: TGTGCCAGCAGTTTAGCCACGGACGCGGGGGACGAGCAGTACTTC; CDR3: CASSLATDAGDEQYF
V: TRBV12-5; size: .; J: TRBJ1-1; length: 12; D: .; DNA: TGTGCTAGCCGACTGGAGGGGGCTGAAGCTTTCTTT; CDR3: CASRLEGAEAFF
V: TRBV29-1; size: many; J: TRBJ1-5; length: 13; D: .; DNA: TGCAGCGTCCAGGACGTTGGCAATCAGCCCCAGCATTTT; CDR3: CSVQDVGNQPQHF